This T cell receptor (beta chain) came from a study of blood T cell repertoires in COVID-19. Between the trimmed V and J ends, which lost 3 bases and 4 bases, there was a span of 15 bases. The CDR3 runs to 15 residues. In germline, CDR1 is MNHNS, CDR2 SASEGT. TCRdb's copy holds only in-frame clones and misses some; the assay was immunoSEQ multiplex PCR. The sample contains nearly 90,000 clones, less than 80% of which appear only once. The V gene is TRBV6-1, the J gene TRBJ1-2; D not certain. The sequencing input was peripheral blood. This clonotype was obtained from a woman aged 80 or older with acute or convalescent COVID-19. The chain's CDR3 is CASSEAAGQFYGYTF. The CDR3 region has the DNA TGTGCCAGCAGTGAGGCAGCTGGGCAGTTCTATGGCTACACCTTC.